This paragraph covers one T cell receptor beta chain sequence. The entry originates in a study of memory CD8 T cells in hepatitis C reinfection. As to time point: pre-reinfection, 55 to 20 weeks before reinfection detection. The sorted cells went straight to TCR sequencing with no prior in vitro expansion. Control naive CD8 T cells came from two donors at all three reinfection time points. Only in-frame clones appear in the TCRdb table, and some are missing; sequencing was by immunoSEQ multiplex PCR. The sample consists of tens of thousands of clones, roughly 86% of them appearing once. The CDR3 sequence is 13 residues long.

This receptor was taken from a man between 18 and 35 years old with hepatitis C virus infection. Material: naive CD8+ T cells sorted from blood. This rearrangement joins TRBV12-2 to TRBJ2-3; the DNA was not used to check the table's D call, TRBD1. TRBV12-2 is a listed pseudogene. CDR3 nucleotide sequence: TGTGCAAGTCGCCCAGAGGGGGCGAATACGCAGTATTTT. Its protein product is CASRPEGANTQYF.